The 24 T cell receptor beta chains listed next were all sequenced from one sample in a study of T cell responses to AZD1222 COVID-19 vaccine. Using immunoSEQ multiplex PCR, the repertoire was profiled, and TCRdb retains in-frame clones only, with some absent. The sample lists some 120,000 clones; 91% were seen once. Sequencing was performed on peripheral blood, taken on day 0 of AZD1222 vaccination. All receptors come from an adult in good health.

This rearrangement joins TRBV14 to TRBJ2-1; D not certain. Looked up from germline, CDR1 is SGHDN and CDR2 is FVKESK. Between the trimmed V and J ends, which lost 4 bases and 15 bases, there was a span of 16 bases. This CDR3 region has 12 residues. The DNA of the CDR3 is TGTGCCAGCAGCCCCCCGGGCCTCGGTAGGTTCTTC. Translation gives CASSPPGLGRFF.

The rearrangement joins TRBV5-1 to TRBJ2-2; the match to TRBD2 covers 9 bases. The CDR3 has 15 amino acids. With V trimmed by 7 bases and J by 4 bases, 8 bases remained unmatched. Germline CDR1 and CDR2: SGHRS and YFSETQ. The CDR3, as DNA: TGCGCCAGCTCCGGACTAGCGACCGGCACCGGGGAGCTGTTTTTT. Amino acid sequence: CASSGLATGTGELFF. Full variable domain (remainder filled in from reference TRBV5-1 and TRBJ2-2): KAGVTQTPRYLIKTRGQQVTLSCSPISGHRSVSWYQQTPGQGLQFLFEYFSETQRNKGNFPGRFSGRQFSNSRSEMNVSTLELGDSALYLCASSGLATGTGELFFGEGSRLTVL.

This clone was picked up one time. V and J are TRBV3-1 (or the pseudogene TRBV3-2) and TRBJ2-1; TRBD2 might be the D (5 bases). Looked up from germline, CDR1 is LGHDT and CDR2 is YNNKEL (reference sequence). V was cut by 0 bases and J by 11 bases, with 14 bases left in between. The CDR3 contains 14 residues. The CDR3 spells CASSQDWVRTQQFF. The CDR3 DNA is TGTGCCAGCAGCCAAGATTGGGTTCGGACTCAGCAGTTCTTC.

The CDR3 sequence is CASSIRRGGNTGELFF. CDR3 bases: TGTGCCAGCAGTATCAGGAGAGGAGGGAACACCGGGGAGCTGTTTTTT. The chain has TRBV7-8 and TRBJ2-2, with D possibly matching TRBD2 (5 bases). The ends were cut back, 6 bases at V and 1 base at J, with 15 bases in the middle. This CDR3 is 16 amino acids long. Germline lookup yields CDR1 SGHVS and CDR2 FQNEAQ. The variable domain in full, completed from reference TRBV7-8 and TRBJ2-2, reads GAGVSQSPRYKVAKRGQDVALRCDPISGHVSLFWYQQALGQGPEFLTYFQNEAQLDKSGLPSDRFFAERPEGSVSTLKIQRTQQEDSAVYLCASSIRRGGNTGELFFGEGSRLTVL.

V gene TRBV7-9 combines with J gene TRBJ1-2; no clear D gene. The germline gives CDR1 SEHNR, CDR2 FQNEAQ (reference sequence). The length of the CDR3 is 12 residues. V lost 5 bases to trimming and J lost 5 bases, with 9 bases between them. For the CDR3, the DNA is TGTGCCAGCAGCATCTATGGTTATGGCTACACCTTC. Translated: CASSIYGYGYTF.

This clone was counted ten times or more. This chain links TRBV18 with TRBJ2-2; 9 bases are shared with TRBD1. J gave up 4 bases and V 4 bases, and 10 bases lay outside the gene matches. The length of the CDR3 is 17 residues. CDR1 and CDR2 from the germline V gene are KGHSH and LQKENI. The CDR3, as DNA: TGTGCCAGCTCACAAAGAACAGGGGGCTACGTCACCGGGGAGCTGTTTTTT. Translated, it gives CASSQRTGGYVTGELFF.

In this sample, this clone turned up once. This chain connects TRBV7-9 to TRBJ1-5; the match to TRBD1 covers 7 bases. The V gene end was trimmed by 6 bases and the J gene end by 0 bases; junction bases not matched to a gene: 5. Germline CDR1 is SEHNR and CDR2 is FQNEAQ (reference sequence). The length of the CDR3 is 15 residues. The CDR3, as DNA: TGTGCCAGCAGTAAGGACAGGTATAGCAATCAGCCCCAGCATTTT. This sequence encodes CASSKDRYSNQPQHF.

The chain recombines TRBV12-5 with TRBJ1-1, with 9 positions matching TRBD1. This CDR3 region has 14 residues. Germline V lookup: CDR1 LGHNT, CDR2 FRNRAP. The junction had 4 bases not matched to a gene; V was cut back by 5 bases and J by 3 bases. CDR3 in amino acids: CASGPGQGYTEAFF. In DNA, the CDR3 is TGTGCTAGTGGTCCCGGACAGGGGTACACTGAAGCTTTCTTT.

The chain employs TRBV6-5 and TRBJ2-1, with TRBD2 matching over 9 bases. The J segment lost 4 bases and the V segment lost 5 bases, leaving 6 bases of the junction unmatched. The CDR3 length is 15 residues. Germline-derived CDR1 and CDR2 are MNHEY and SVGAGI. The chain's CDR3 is CASSLASGKYNEQFF. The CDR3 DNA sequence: TGTGCCAGCAGTCTAGCTAGCGGGAAATACAATGAGCAGTTCTTC.

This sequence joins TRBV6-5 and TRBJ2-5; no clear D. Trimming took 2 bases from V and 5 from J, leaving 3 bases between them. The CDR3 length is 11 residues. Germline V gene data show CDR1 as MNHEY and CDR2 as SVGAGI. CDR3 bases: TGTGCCAGCAGTTACATGGAGACCCAGTACTTC. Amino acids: CASSYMETQYF.

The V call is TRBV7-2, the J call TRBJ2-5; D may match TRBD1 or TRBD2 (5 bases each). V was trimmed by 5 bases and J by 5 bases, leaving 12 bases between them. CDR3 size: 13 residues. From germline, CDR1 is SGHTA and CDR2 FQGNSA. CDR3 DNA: TGTGCCAGCAGCAGGGACGGCCTGGAGACCCAGTACTTC. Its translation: CASSRDGLETQYF.

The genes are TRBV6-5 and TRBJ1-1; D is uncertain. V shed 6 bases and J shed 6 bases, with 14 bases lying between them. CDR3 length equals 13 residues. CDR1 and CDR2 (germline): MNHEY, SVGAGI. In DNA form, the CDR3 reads TGTGCCAGCAGCCTCGGGCCAGGAGCTGAAGCTTTCTTT. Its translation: CASSLGPGAEAFF.

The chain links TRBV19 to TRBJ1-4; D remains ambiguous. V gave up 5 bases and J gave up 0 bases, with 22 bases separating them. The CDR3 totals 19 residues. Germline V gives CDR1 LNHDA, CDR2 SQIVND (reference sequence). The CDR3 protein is CASSQPLGLLRATNEKLFF. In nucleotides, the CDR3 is TGTGCCAGTAGTCAACCTCTTGGACTGCTGAGAGCAACTAATGAAAAACTGTTTTTT.

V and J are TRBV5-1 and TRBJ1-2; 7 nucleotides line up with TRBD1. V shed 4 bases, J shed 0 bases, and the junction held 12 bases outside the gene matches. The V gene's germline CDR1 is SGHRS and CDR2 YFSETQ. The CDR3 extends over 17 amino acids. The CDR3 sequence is CASSRGTAPVANYGYTF. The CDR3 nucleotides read TGCGCCAGCAGCCGGGGGACAGCCCCCGTTGCTAACTATGGCTACACCTTC.

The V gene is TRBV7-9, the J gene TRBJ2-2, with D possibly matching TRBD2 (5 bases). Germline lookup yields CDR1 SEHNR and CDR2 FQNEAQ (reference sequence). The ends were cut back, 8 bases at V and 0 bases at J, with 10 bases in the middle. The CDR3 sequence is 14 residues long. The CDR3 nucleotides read TGTGCCAGCTCTTTCGGGACGAACACCGGGGAGCTGTTTTTT. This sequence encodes CASSFGTNTGELFF.

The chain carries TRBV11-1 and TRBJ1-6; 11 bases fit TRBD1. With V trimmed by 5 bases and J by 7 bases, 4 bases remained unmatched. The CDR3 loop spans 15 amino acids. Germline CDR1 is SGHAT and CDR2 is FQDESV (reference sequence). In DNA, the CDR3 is TGTGCCAGCAGCACGGGACAGGGGGGAAATTCACCCCTCCACTTT. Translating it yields CASSTGQGGNSPLHF.

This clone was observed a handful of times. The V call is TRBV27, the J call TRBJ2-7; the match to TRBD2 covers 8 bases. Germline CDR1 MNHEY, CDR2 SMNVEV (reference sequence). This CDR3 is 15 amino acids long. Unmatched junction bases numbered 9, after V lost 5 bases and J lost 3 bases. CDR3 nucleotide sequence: TGTGCCAGCAGTCCCCCCGGGGGGGACCTCTACGAGCAGTACTTC. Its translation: CASSPPGGDLYEQYF.

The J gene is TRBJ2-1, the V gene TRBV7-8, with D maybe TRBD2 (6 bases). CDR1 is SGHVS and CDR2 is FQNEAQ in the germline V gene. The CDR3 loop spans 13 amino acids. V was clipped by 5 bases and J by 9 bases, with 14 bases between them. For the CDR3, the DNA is TGTGCCAGCAGCGCTGGACTATTTCTTGAGCAGTTCTTC. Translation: CASSAGLFLEQFF.

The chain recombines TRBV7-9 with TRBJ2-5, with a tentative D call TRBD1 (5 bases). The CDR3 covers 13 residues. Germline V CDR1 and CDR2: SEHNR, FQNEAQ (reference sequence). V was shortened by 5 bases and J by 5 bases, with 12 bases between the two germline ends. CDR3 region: CASSLFRDETQYF. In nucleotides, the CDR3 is TGTGCCAGCAGCCTATTCAGGGATGAGACCCAGTACTTC. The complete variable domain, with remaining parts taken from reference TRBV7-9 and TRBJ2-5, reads DTGVSQNPRHKITKRGQNVTFRCDPISEHNRLYWYRQTLGQGPEFLTYFQNEAQLEKSRLLSDRFSAERPKGSFSTLEIQRTEQGDSAMYLCASSLFRDETQYFGPGTRLLVL.

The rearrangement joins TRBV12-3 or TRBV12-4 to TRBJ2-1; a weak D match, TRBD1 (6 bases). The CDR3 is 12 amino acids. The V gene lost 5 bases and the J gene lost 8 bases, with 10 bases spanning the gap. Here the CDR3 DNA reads TGTGCCAGCAGTCCTACAGGGTATGAGCAGTTCTTC. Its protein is CASSPTGYEQFF.

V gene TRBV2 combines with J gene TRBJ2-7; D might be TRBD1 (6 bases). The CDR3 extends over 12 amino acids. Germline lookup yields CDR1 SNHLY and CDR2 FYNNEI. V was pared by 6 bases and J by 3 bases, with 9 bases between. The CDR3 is CASRGARYEQYF. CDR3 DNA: TGTGCCAGCAGGGGGGCCCGCTACGAGCAGTACTTC. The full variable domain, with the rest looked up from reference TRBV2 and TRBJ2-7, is EPEVTQTPSHQVTQMGQEVILRCVPISNHLYFYWYRQILGQKVEFLVSFYNNEISEKSEIFDDQFSVERPDGSNFTLKIRSTKLEDSAMYFCASRGARYEQYFGPGTRLTVT.

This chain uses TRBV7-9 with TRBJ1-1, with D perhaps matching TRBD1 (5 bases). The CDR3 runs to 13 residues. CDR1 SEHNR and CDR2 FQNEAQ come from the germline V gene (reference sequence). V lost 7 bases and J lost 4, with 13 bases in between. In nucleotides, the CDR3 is TGTGCCAGCATCCCGGGGGAGAGCACTGAAGCTTTCTTT. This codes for CASIPGESTEAFF.

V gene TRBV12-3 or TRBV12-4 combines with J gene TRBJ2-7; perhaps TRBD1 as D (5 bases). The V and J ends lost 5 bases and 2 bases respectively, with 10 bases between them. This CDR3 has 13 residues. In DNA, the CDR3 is TGTGCCAGCAGTCCCGCAGGGCCCTACGAGCAGTACTTC. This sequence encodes CASSPAGPYEQYF.

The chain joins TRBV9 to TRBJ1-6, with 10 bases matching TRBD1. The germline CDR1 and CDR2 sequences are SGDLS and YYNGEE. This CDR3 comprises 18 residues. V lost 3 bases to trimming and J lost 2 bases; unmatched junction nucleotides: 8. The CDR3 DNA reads TGTGCCAGCAGCGCGAGCCGGGACAGGGGCCCCTATAATTCACCCCTCCACTTT. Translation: CASSASRDRGPYNSPLHF. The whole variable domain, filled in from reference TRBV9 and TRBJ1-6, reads DSGVTQTPKHLITATGQRVTLRCSPRSGDLSVYWYQQSLDQGLQFLIQYYNGEERAKGNILERFSAQQFPDLHSELNLSSLELGDSALYFCASSASRDRGPYNSPLHFGNGTRLTVT.